This T cell receptor (beta chain) originates from a study of response to subunit inactivated influenza vaccine. Study observations and caveats: Authors suggested that a seasonal influenza vaccination recruits few new T cells each time.

The V gene end was trimmed by 5 bases and the J gene end by 2 bases; junction bases not matched to a gene: 5. Germline assignment: CDR1 SQVTM and CDR2 ANQGSEA. The CDR3 covers 13 residues. On this clonotype: Antigen unknown.

TCRdb independently ran MiXCR on the RT-PCR reads; one entry per CDR3 protein. The sample lists about 650,000 distinct CDR3 sequences, more than 15% occurring once. The TCR sequence derives from a man aged 50 to 60 who received an inactivated influenza vaccine. The chain joins TRBV29-1 to TRBJ2-7; the match to TRBD1 covers 8 bases. Sample: PBMCs from blood, taken less than 13 days after vaccination. CDR3: CSVRQGPAYEQYF. The CDR3 DNA is TGCAGCGTTCGACAGGGGCCCGCCTACGAGCAGTACTTC.